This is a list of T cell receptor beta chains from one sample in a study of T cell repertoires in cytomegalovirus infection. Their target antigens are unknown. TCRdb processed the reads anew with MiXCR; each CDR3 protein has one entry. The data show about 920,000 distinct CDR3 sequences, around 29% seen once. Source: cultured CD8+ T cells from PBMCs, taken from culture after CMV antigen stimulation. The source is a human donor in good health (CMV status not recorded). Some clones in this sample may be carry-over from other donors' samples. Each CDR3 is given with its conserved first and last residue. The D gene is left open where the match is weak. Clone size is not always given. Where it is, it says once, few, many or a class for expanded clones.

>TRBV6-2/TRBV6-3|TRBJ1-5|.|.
CASKTAGVNQPQHF
TGTGCCAGCAAGACGGCAGGGGTTAATCAGCCCCAGCATTTT
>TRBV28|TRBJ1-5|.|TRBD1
CASSQTGVDQPQHF
TGTGCCAGCAGTCAGACAGGGGTGGATCAGCCCCAGCATTTT
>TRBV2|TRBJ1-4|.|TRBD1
CASSVRQGEEKLFF
TGTGCCAGCAGTGTCCGACAGGGAGAAGAAAAACTGTTTTTT
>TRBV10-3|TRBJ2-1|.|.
CAISGGDSSSYNEQFF
TGTGCCATCAGTGGGGGGGACTCGAGCTCCTACAATGAGCAGTTCTTC
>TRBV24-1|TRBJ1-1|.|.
CATSDLSYTEAFF
TGTGCCACCAGTGATTTAAGCTACACTGAAGCTTTCTTT
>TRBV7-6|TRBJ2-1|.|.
CASSWLGNEQFF
TGTGCCAGCAGCTGGCTTGGTAATGAGCAGTTCTTC
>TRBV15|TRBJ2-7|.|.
CATGRGAGGRYEQYF
TGTGCCACCGGCAGGGGGGCAGGGGGGAGATACGAGCAGTACTTC
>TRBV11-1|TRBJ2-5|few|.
CASSLFGQQGFGETQYF
TGTGCCAGCAGCTTGTTTGGGCAACAGGGCTTTGGAGAGACCCAGTACTTC
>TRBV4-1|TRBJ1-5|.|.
CASSQGTWQPQHF
TGCGCCAGCAGCCAAGGGACCTGGCAGCCCCAGCATTTT
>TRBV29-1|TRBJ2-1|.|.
CSVEEGVRNNEQFF
TGCAGCGTTGAAGAAGGGGTCCGGAACAATGAGCAGTTCTTC
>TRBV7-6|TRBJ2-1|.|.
CAGSLGAQPYNEQFF
TGTGCCGGCAGCTTGGGGGCCCAACCCTACAATGAGCAGTTCTTC
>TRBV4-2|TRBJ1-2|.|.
CASSQGGTGIYGYTF
TGTGCCAGCAGCCAAGGGGGAACCGGGATCTATGGCTACACCTTC
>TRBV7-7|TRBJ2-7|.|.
CASSPGRVSYEQYF
TGTGCTAGCAGCCCCGGAAGGGTCTCCTACGAGCAGTACTTC
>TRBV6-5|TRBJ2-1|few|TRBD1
CASSPVPGQGSSEQFF
TGTGCCAGCAGCCCCGTACCGGGACAGGGGTCTAGTGAGCAGTTCTTC
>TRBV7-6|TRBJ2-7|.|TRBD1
CANSSLTGGIYEQYF
TGTGCCAACAGCTCCTTGACAGGGGGAATCTACGAGCAGTACTTC
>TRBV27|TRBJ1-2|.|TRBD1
CASSLRAGGGYTF
TGTGCCAGCAGTTTAAGGGCAGGGGGTGGCTACACCTTC
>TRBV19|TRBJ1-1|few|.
CATFSGHTPLDRNTEAFF
TGTGCCACCTTCAGTGGGCATACCCCGCTCGACAGGAACACTGAAGCTTTCTTT
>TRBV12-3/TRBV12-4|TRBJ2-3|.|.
CASRPDADTQYF
TGTGCCAGCAGGCCTGACGCAGATACGCAGTATTTT
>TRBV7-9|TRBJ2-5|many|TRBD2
CASSSRLAANQETQYF
TGTGCCAGCAGCTCCAGACTAGCGGCAAACCAGGAGACCCAGTACTTC
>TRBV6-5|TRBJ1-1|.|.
CASSPLLSRGMNTEAFF
TGTGCCAGCAGTCCTTTATTGTCCAGAGGAATGAACACTGAAGCTTTCTTT
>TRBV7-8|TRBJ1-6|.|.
CASSLARGYNSPLHF
TGTGCCAGCAGCTTAGCTCGGGGATATAATTCACCCCTCCACTTT
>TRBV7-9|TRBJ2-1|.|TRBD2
CASKRGGRYEQFF
TGTGCCAGCAAGCGGGGAGGGAGGTATGAGCAGTTCTTC
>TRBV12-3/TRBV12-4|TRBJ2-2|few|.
CASSLQGGDTGELFF
TGTGCCAGCAGTTTGCAGGGGGGGGACACCGGGGAGCTGTTTTTT
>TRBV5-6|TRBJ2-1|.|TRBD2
CASRGRLAGWNEQFF
TGTGCCAGCAGGGGGAGACTAGCGGGGTGGAATGAGCAGTTCTTC
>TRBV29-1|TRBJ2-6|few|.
CSVEYWAGKTGANVLTF
TGCAGCGTTGAATATTGGGCAGGGAAGACCGGGGCCAACGTCCTGACTTTC
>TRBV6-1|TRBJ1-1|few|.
CASGEQGSNTEAFF
TGTGCCAGCGGCGAACAGGGTTCGAACACTGAAGCTTTCTTT
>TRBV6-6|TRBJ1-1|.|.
CASWGLNTEAFF
TGTGCCAGCTGGGGGTTGAACACTGAAGCTTTCTTT
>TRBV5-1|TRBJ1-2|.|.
CASSFYSNLGGYTF
TGCGCCAGCAGCTTTTACAGCAACCTAGGAGGCTACACCTTC
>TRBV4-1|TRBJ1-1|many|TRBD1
CASSLRQGITEAFF
TGCGCCAGCAGCCTCCGACAGGGGATCACTGAAGCTTTCTTT
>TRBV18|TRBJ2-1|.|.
CASSPVEAYNEQFF
TGTGCCAGCTCACCAGTTGAGGCCTACAATGAGCAGTTCTTC
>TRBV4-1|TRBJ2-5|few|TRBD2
CASSQVKRGGQETQYF
TGCGCCAGCAGCCAAGTTAAGCGGGGGGGCCAAGAGACCCAGTACTTC
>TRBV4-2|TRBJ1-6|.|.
CASSQEGSPLHF
TGTGCCAGCAGCCAAGAGGGTTCACCCCTCCACTTT
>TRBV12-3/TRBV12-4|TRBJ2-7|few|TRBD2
CASSLGLAGSYEQYF
TGTGCCAGCAGTCTCGGACTAGCGGGCTCCTACGAGCAGTACTTC
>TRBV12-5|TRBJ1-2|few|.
CASGLSQGANYGYTF
TGTGCTAGTGGTTTGTCACAGGGAGCTAACTATGGCTACACCTTC
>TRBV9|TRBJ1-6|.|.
CASGGLGSPLHF
TGTGCCAGCGGAGGTTTGGGCTCACCCCTCCACTTT
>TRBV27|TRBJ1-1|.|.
CASSLYMRVRSADPWDTEAFF
TGTGCCAGCAGTTTATATATGAGGGTACGCTCTGCAGATCCGTGGGACACTGAAGCTTTCTTT
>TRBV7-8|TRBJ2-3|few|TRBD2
CASSFLAGGLQDTQYF
TGTGCCAGCAGCTTCCTAGCGGGGGGGCTTCAAGATACGCAGTATTTT
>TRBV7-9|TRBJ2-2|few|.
CASIGAGSSSGAGELFF
TGTGCCAGCATCGGGGCGGGCAGTTCGTCTGGCGCCGGGGAGCTGTTTTTT
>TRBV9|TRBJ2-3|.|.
CASSPTGRVPTDTQYF
TGTGCCAGCAGCCCAACAGGGAGGGTCCCCACAGATACGCAGTATTTT
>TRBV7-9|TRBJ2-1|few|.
CASSAGMGASVNEQFF
TGTGCCAGCAGCGCGGGTATGGGGGCGTCGGTCAATGAGCAGTTCTTC
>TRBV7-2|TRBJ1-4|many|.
CASSLFGSLGKGTNEKLFF
TGTGCCAGCAGCTTATTTGGGTCATTAGGCAAAGGAACTAATGAAAAACTGTTTTTT
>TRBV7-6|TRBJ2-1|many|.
CASTLRGGIYNEQFF
TGTGCCAGCACCTTACGAGGAGGAATATACAATGAGCAGTTCTTC
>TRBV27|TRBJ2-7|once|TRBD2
CASSPSWTSGHEQYF
TGTGCCAGCAGTCCAAGTTGGACTAGCGGCCACGAGCAGTACTTC
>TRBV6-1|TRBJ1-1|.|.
CASSEDWDTDQGAFF
TGTGCCAGCAGTGAAGATTGGGACACGGACCAAGGAGCTTTCTTT
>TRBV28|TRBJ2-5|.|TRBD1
CASSSPGTGVEETQYF
TGTGCCAGCAGTTCCCCCGGGACAGGGGTAGAAGAGACCCAGTACTTC
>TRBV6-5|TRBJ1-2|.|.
CASSDWRRNYGYTF
TGTGCCAGCAGTGATTGGCGGAGAAATTATGGCTACACCTTC
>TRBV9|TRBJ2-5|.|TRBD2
CASSYSLAFQETQYF
TGTGCCAGCAGCTACTCACTAGCGTTCCAAGAGACCCAGTACTTC
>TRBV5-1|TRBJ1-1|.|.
CASSLAWAGDEAFF
TGCGCCAGCAGCTTGGCCTGGGCGGGGGATGAAGCTTTCTTT
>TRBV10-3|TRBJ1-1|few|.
CAIRWTSREDTEAFF
TGTGCCATCAGGTGGACATCCCGGGAGGACACTGAAGCTTTCTTT
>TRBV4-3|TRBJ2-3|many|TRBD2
CASSKEWTGGADTQYF
TGCGCCAGCAGCAAAGAGTGGACGGGGGGGGCAGATACGCAGTATTTT
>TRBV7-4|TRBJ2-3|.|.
CASSSDLSDTQYF
TGTGCCAGCAGCTCAGACTTATCAGATACGCAGTATTTT
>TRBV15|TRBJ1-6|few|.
CATSRTGLLNSPLHF
TGTGCCACCAGCAGGACGGGACTTCTGAATTCACCCCTCCACTTT
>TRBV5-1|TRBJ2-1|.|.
CASSLLFPGKGNEQFF
TGCGCCAGCAGCTTGCTGTTCCCAGGGAAGGGAAATGAGCAGTTCTTC